The rows below give T cell receptor beta chains drawn from one sample of a study of T cell responses to AZD1222 COVID-19 vaccine. Using immunoSEQ multiplex PCR, the repertoire was profiled, and TCRdb retains in-frame clones only, with some absent. The sample contains over 150,000 clones, over 85% of which appear only once. This specimen consisted of peripheral blood, obtained 28 days after the second AZD1222 dose. Source of these receptors: an adult who received the AZD1222 COVID-19 vaccine. Each CDR3 is given with its conserved first and last residue. The D gene is left open where the match is weak. Not every row has a clone size; where given, it reads once, few, many or a size class.

V	D	size	J	CDR3	DNA
TRBV24-1	NA	NA	TRBJ1-5	CATSDFVGQPQHF	TGTGCCACCAGTGATTTTGTCGGGCAGCCCCAGCATTTT
TRBV7-2	TRBD1	NA	TRBJ2-7	CASSVRQGLEQYF	TGTGCCAGCAGCGTTAGACAGGGGCTAGAGCAGTACTTC
TRBV7-3	TRBD2	NA	TRBJ2-5	CASSFGGEETQYF	TGTGCCAGCAGCTTTGGGGGGGAAGAGACCCAGTACTTC
TRBV5-1	NA	once	TRBJ1-2	CASSLAQGDGYTF	TGCGCCAGCAGCTTGGCACAGGGTGATGGCTACACCTTC
TRBV10-3	TRBD2	NA	TRBJ2-1	CAISLLAGSYNEQFF	TGTGCCATCAGCCTACTAGCGGGGTCCTACAATGAGCAGTTCTTC
TRBV9	NA	NA	TRBJ1-1	CASSVGPGQNTEAFF	TGTGCCAGCAGCGTAGGCCCGGGACAGAACACTGAAGCTTTCTTT
TRBV6-5	TRBD1	NA	TRBJ1-2	CASSYFLGQGRYTF	TGTGCCAGCAGTTACTTTCTTGGACAGGGACGCTACACCTTC
TRBV11-1	TRBD1	NA	TRBJ1-1	CASSFPDRNEAFF	TGTGCCAGCAGCTTCCCGGACAGGAATGAAGCTTTCTTT
TRBV19	NA	NA	TRBJ1-1	CASSIGVGGRAFF	TGTGCCAGTAGTATCGGGGTCGGCGGGAGGGCTTTCTTT
TRBV19	NA	NA	TRBJ1-2	CASSIGRRDTNYGYTF	TGTGCCAGTAGTATCGGTCGACGGGACACTAACTATGGCTACACCTTC
TRBV30	NA	once	TRBJ1-1	CAWRGDREAFF	TGTGCCTGGAGAGGAGACAGGGAAGCTTTCTTT
TRBV28	NA	NA	TRBJ2-7	CASRSQKGTYEQYF	TGTGCCAGCAGGAGTCAAAAAGGCACCTACGAGCAGTACTTC
TRBV27	NA	few	TRBJ1-5	CASKTEGQGSQPQHF	TGTGCCAGCAAAACCGAGGGGCAGGGGAGTCAGCCCCAGCATTTT
TRBV5-1	NA	NA	TRBJ1-3	CASSRGGGDGNTIYF	TGCGCCAGCAGCCGTGGCGGCGGGGACGGAAACACCATATATTTT
TRBV2	NA	NA	TRBJ2-3	CASSPEVEDTQYF	TGTGCCAGCAGCCCAGAGGTGGAAGATACGCAGTATTTT
TRBV9	NA	once	TRBJ1-2	CASSVALTDYGYTF	TGTGCCAGCAGCGTAGCTCTCACAGACTATGGCTACACCTTC
TRBV6-1	NA	once	TRBJ1-5	CASSERTSRDQPQHF	TGTGCCAGCAGTGAAAGGACATCCAGGGATCAGCCCCAGCATTTT
TRBV5-4	TRBD1	NA	TRBJ1-4	CASSLGGTGGKLFF	TGTGCCAGCAGCTTGGGGGGGACAGGGGGAAAACTGTTTTTT
TRBV5-1	NA	NA	TRBJ1-5	CASSLGSGNQPQHF	TGCGCCAGCAGCCTAGGGAGTGGGAATCAGCCCCAGCATTTT
TRBV10-3	NA	NA	TRBJ2-7	CAISRALNGSYEQYF	TGTGCCATCAGTCGGGCCTTAAACGGCTCCTACGAGCAGTACTTC
TRBV5-6	NA	NA	TRBJ1-5	CASSFRGQPQHF	TGTGCCAGCAGCTTTAGGGGACAGCCCCAGCATTTT
TRBV7-9	NA	NA	TRBJ1-5	CASSLDFQGRGQPQHF	TGTGCCAGCAGCTTAGATTTTCAGGGGAGGGGACAGCCCCAGCATTTT
TRBV5-1	NA	NA	TRBJ2-7	CASSSSREQYF	TGCGCCAGCAGCTCTTCGAGGGAGCAGTACTTC
TRBV7-2	TRBD1	NA	TRBJ1-2	CASSRDRGDGYTF	TGTGCCAGCAGTAGGGACAGGGGAGATGGCTACACCTTC
TRBV4-1	TRBD2	once	TRBJ2-7	CASSPSGGSYEQYF	TGCGCCAGCAGCCCCTCGGGGGGTTCCTACGAGCAGTACTTC
TRBV12-3/TRBV12-4	TRBD1	once	TRBJ1-2	CASSRRQGGGYTF	TGTGCCAGCAGTCGTCGACAGGGTGGGGGCTACACCTTC
TRBV29-1	NA	NA	TRBJ1-1	CSVEDPTGWGTEAFF	TGCAGCGTTGAAGATCCAACAGGGTGGGGGACTGAAGCTTTCTTT
TRBV5-4	TRBD2	NA	TRBJ2-5	CASSSTSGYIETQYF	TGTGCCAGCAGCTCGACTAGCGGGTATATCGAGACCCAGTACTTC
TRBV19	NA	NA	TRBJ1-1	CASSPETRGKAFF	TGTGCCAGTAGTCCCGAGACGAGGGGGAAAGCTTTCTTT
TRBV3-1/TRBV3-2	NA	NA	TRBJ2-5	CASSHIGARDLQRTQYF	TGTGCCAGCAGCCACATCGGGGCCCGCGACTTACAGAGAACCCAGTACTTC
TRBV7-3	NA	NA	TRBJ2-3	CASSLAGLTDTQYF	TGTGCCAGCAGCTTAGCTGGCCTTACAGATACGCAGTATTTT
TRBV7-2	NA	NA	TRBJ1-4	CASSQRGLPGRLFF	TGTGCCAGCAGCCAAAGGGGACTCCCAGGGAGACTGTTTTTT
TRBV27	NA	NA	TRBJ2-2	CASSFSGMINTGELFF	TGTGCCAGCAGTTTTTCAGGGATGATCAACACCGGGGAGCTGTTTTTT
TRBV19	NA	many	TRBJ1-2	CASSITGIRGGYTF	TGTGCCAGTAGTATTACGGGGATAAGAGGTGGCTACACCTTC
TRBV3-1/TRBV3-2	NA	NA	TRBJ1-2	CASSRGPSYTF	TGTGCCAGCAGCCGGGGTCCTAGCTACACCTTC
TRBV4-1	NA	NA	TRBJ1-6	CASSQDGRTVNSPLHF	TGCGCCAGCAGCCAAGATGGGAGGACAGTTAATTCACCCCTCCACTTT
TRBV5-4	TRBD2	NA	TRBJ2-3	CASSLSGGSTDTQYF	TGTGCCAGCAGCCTAAGCGGGGGGAGCACAGATACGCAGTATTTT
TRBV7-2	TRBD1	NA	TRBJ2-3	CASSLRQGGTDTQYF	TGTGCCAGCAGCTTAAGGCAGGGGGGCACAGATACGCAGTATTTT
TRBV7-9	TRBD1	NA	TRBJ1-2	CASSGQGAYGYTF	TGTGCCAGTTCCGGACAGGGAGCCTATGGCTACACCTTC
TRBV19	NA	NA	TRBJ1-6	CASSTEVSYNSPLHF	TGTGCCAGCTCGACAGAAGTGTCCTATAATTCACCCCTCCACTTT
TRBV7-2	NA	NA	TRBJ1-1	CASSLEPPGVNTEAFF	TGTGCCAGCAGCTTAGAGCCCCCCGGCGTGAACACTGAAGCTTTCTTT
TRBV2	NA	NA	TRBJ1-5	CASSDLGQGGQPQHF	TGTGCCAGCAGTGATTTAGGGCAGGGTGGTCAGCCCCAGCATTTT
TRBV3-1/TRBV3-2	NA	NA	TRBJ1-1	CASSQQTGNTEAFF	TGTGCCAGCAGCCAACAAACAGGGAACACTGAAGCTTTCTTT
TRBV6-2/TRBV6-3	NA	NA	TRBJ2-1	CASSPVSYNEQFF	TGTGCCAGCAGTCCGGTATCGTACAATGAGCAGTTCTTC
TRBV12-3/TRBV12-4	NA	NA	TRBJ1-5	CASTFDGTQHF	TGTGCCAGCACCTTCGATGGGACCCAGCATTTT
TRBV2	NA	NA	TRBJ2-2	CASNGRGTGELFF	TGTGCCAGCAACGGCAGGGGTACCGGGGAGCTGTTTTTT
TRBV3-1/TRBV3-2	NA	NA	TRBJ2-7	CASRPPAGYEQYF	TGTGCCAGCAGACCCCCCGCGGGCTACGAGCAGTACTTC
TRBV6-4	TRBD2	once	TRBJ2-1	CASSLGTSGANEQFF	TGTGCCAGCAGCTTAGGGACTAGCGGGGCCAATGAGCAGTTCTTC
TRBV6-5	NA	NA	TRBJ1-2	CASSPGTIYGYTF	TGTGCCAGCAGCCCCGGGACAATCTATGGCTACACCTTC
TRBV5-1	NA	NA	TRBJ1-5	CASSLTADQPQHF	TGCGCCAGCAGCCTTACGGCGGATCAGCCCCAGCATTTT
TRBV18	TRBD1	NA	TRBJ2-7	CASSPSTGLIYEQYF	TGTGCCAGCTCACCATCGACAGGGCTCATCTACGAGCAGTACTTC
TRBV3-1/TRBV3-2	TRBD1	NA	TRBJ1-1	CASSEGGRAEAFF	TGTGCCAGCAGCGAAGGGGGCCGGGCTGAAGCTTTCTTT
TRBV5-4	NA	once	TRBJ1-6	CASSSKQRDSPLHF	TGTGCCAGCAGTTCTAAACAGAGGGACTCACCCCTCCACTTT